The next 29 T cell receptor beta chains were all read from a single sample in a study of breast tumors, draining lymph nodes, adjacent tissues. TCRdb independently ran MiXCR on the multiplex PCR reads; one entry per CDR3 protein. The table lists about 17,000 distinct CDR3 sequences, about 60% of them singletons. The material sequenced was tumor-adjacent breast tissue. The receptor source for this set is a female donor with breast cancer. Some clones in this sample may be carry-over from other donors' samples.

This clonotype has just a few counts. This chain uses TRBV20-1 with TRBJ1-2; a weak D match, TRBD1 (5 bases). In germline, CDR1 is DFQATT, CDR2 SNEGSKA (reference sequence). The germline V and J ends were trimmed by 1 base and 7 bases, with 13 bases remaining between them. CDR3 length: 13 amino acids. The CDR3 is CSARGWQGSGYTF. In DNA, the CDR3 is TGCAGTGCTAGAGGATGGCAGGGAAGTGGCTACACCTTC.

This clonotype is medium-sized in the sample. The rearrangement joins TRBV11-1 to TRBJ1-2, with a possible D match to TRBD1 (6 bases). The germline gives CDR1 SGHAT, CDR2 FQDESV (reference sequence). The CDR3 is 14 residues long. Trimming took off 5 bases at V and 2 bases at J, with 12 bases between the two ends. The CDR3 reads CASSLTDRNYGYTF. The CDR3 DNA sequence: TGTGCCAGCAGCCTCACAGACAGGAACTATGGCTACACCTTC.

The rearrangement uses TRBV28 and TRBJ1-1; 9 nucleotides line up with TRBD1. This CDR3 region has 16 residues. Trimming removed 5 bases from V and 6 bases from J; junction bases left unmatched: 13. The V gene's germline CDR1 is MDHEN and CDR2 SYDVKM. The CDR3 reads CASSLNLGTGMPEAFF. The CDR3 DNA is TGTGCCAGCAGTCTCAACCTGGGGACAGGGATGCCTGAAGCTTTCTTT.

The CDR3 sequence: CATSNTGLETQYF. Here the CDR3 DNA reads TGTGCCACCAGTAACACAGGGTTGGAGACCCAGTACTTC. The V gene is TRBV24-1, the J gene TRBJ2-5, with D tentatively TRBD1 (6 bases). Per germline, CDR1 KGHDR and CDR2 SFDVKD. The CDR3 totals 13 residues. Trimming left V 6 bases short and J 5 bases short, with 12 bases between.

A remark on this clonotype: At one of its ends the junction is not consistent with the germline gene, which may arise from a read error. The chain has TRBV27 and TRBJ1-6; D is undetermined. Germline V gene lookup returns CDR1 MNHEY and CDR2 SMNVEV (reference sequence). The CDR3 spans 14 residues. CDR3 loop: CASGVSPWTSPLHF. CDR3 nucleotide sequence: TGTGCCAGCGGTGTCTCACCGTGGACGTCACCACTCCACTTT.

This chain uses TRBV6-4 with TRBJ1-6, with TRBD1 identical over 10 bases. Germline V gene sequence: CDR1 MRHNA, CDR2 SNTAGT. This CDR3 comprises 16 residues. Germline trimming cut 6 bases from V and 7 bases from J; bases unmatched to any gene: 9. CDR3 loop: CASRRAVGQGNSPLHF. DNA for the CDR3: TGTGCCAGCAGACGGGCGGTGGGACAGGGGAATTCACCCCTCCACTTT.

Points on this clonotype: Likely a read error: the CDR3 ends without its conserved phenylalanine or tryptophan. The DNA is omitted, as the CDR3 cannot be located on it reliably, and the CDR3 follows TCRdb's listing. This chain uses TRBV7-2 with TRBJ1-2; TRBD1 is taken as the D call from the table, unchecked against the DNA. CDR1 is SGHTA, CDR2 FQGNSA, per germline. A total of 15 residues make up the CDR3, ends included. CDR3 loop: CASSQEGRGGDGYPP.

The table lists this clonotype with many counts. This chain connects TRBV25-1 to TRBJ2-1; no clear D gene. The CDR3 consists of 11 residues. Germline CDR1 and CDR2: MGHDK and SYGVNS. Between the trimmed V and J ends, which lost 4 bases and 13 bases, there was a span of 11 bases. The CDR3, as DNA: TGTGCCAGCAGTGCTGGCGATAAACAGTTCTTC. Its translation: CASSAGDKQFF. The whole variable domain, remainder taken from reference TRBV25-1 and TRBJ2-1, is EADIYQTPRYLVIGTGKKITLECSQTMGHDKMYWYQQDPGMELHLIHYSYGVNSTEKGDLSSESTVSRIRTEHFPLTLESARPSHTSQYLCASSAGDKQFFGPGTRLTVL.

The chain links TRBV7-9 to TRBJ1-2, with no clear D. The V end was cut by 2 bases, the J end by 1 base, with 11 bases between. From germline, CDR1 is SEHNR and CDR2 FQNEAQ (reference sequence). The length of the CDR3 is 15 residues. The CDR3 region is CASSLNERLNYGYTF. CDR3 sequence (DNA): TGTGCCAGCAGCTTAAATGAGCGACTTAACTATGGCTACACCTTC.

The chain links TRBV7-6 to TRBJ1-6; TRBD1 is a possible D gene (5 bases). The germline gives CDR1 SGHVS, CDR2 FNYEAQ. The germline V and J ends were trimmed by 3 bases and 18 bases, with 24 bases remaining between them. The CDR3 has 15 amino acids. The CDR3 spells CASSLAGGSGSHHHF. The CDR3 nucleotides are TGTGCCAGCAGCTTGGCGGGGGGGAGTGGTTCGCACCACCACTTT.

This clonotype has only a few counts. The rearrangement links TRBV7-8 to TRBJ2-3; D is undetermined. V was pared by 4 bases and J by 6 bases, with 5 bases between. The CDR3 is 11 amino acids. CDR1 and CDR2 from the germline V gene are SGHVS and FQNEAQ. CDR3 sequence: CASSSTDTQYF. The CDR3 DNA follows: TGTGCCAGCAGCTCGACCGATACGCAGTATTTT.

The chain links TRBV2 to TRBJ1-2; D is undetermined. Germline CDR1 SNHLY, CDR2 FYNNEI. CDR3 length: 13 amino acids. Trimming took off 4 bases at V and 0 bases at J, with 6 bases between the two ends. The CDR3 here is CASSVITNYGYTF. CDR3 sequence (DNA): TGTGCCAGCAGTGTGATCACTAACTATGGCTACACCTTC.

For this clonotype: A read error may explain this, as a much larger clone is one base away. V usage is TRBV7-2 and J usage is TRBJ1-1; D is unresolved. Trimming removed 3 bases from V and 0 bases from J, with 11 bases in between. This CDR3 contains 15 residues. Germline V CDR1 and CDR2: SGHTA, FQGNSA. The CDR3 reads CASSFQSGLNTEAFF. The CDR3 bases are TGTGCCAGCAGCTTTCAATCGGGGTTGAACACTGAAGCTTTCTTT.

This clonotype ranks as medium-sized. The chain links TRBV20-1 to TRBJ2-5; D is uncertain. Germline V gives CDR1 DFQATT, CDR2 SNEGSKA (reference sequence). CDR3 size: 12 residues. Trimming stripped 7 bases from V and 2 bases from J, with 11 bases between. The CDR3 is CSVSGPQETQYF. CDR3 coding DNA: TGCAGTGTCTCCGGTCCGCAAGAGACCCAGTACTTC.

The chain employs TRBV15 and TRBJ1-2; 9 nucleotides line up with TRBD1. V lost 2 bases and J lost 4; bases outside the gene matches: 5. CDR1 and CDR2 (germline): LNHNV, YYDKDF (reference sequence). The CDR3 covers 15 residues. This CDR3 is CATSRPGQGTYGYTF. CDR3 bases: TGTGCCACCAGCAGACCGGGACAGGGAACCTATGGCTACACCTTC. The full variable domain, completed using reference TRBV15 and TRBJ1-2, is DAMVIQNPRYQVTQFGKPVTLSCSQTLNHNVMYWYQQKSSQAPKLLFHYYDKDFNNEADTPDNFQSRRPNTSFCFLDIRSPGLGDTAMYLCATSRPGQGTYGYTFGSGTRLTVV.

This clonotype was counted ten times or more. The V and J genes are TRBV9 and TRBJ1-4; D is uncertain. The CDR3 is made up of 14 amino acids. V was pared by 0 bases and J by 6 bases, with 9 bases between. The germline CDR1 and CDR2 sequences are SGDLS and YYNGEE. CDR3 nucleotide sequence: TGTGCCAGCAGCGTAGGTCAAGGTTATGAAAAACTGTTTTTT. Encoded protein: CASSVGQGYEKLFF.

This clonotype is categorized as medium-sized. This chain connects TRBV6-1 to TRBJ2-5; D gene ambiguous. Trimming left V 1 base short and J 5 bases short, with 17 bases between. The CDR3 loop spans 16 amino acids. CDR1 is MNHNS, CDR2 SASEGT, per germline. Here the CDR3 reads CASSEVVSGSRETQYF. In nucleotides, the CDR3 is TGTGCCAGCAGTGAAGTAGTATCCGGGTCCCGCGAGACCCAGTACTTC.

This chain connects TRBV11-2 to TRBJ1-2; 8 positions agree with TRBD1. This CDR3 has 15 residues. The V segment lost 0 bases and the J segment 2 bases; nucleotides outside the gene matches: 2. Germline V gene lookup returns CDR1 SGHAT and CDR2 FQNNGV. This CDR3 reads CASSLDPGGNYGYTF. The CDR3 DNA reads TGTGCCAGCAGCTTAGATCCAGGGGGCAACTATGGCTACACCTTC. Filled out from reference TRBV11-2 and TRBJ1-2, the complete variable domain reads EAGVAQSPRYKIIEKRQSVAFWCNPISGHATLYWYQQILGQGPKLLIQFQNNGVVDDSQLPKDRFSAERLKGVDSTLKIQPAKLEDSAVYLCASSLDPGGNYGYTFGSGTRLTVV.

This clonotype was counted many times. The CDR3 DNA sequence: TGTGCCAGCAGCTTAGCTCGGACAGGCACAGATACGCAGTATTTT. It specifies CASSLARTGTDTQYF. V and J are TRBV7-9 and TRBJ2-3; TRBD1 might be the D (6 bases). Germline V CDR1 and CDR2: SEHNR, FQNEAQ (reference sequence). With 0 bases removed from V and 1 base from J, the gap between germline ends came to 8 bases. The CDR3 has 15 residues.

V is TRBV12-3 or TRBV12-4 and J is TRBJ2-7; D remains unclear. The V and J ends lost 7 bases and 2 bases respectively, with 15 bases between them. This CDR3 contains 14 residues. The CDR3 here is CASNRRRTTYEQYF. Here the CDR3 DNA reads TGTGCCAGCAATCGCAGACGTACAACCTACGAGCAGTACTTC.

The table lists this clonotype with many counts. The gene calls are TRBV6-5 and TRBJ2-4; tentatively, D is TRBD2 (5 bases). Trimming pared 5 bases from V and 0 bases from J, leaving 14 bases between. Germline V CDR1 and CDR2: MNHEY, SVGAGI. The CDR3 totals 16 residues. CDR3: CASSHGVDLAKNIQYF. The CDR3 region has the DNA TGTGCCAGCAGTCACGGGGTTGATCTAGCCAAAAACATTCAGTACTTC.

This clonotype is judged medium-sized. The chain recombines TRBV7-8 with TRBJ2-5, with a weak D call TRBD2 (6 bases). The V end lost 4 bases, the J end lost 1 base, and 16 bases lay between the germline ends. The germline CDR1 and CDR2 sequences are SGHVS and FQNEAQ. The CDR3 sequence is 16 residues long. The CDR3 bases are TGTGCCAGCAGCTATAACCCTGCGGGACTCCAAGAGACCCAGTACTTC. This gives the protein CASSYNPAGLQETQYF.

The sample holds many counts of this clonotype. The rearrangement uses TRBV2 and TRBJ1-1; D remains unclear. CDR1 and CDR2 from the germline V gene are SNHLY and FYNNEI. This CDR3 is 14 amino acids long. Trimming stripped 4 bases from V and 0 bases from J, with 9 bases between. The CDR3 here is CASSAGLMNTEAFF. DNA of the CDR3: TGTGCCAGCAGTGCGGGTTTGATGAACACTGAAGCTTTCTTT.

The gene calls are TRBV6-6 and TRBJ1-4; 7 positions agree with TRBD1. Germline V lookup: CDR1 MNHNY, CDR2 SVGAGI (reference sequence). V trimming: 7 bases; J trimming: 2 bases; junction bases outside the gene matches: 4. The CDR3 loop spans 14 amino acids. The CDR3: CASTQGQTNEKLFF. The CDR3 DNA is TGTGCCAGCACACAGGGGCAGACTAATGAAAAACTGTTTTTT.

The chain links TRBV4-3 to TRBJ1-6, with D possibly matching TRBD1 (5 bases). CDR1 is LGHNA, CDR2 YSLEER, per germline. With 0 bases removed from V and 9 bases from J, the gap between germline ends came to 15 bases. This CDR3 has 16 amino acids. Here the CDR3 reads CASSQDWGGSGSPLHF. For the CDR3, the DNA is TGCGCCAGCAGCCAAGATTGGGGGGGGAGTGGTTCACCCCTCCACTTT.

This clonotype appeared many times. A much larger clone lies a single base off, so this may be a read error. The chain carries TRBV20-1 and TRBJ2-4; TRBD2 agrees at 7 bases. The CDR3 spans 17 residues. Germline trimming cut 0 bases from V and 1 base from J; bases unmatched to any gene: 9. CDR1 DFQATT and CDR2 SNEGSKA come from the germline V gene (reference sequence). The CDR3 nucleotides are TGCAGTGCTAGAGATTGGGAGGGGCCGGCGGCCAAAAACATTCAGTACTTC. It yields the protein CSARDWEGPAAKNIQYF.

The CDR3 nucleotides read TGCAGTGCTAGGGCGGCAGGGACACTTAGCAATCAGCCCCAGCATTTT. Its translation is CSARAAGTLSNQPQHF. The genes are TRBV20-1 and TRBJ1-5, with a weak D call TRBD1 (6 bases). The germline V gene has CDR1 DFQATT and CDR2 SNEGSKA (reference sequence). V shed 3 bases and J shed 0 bases, with 15 bases lying between them. CDR3 length equals 16 residues.

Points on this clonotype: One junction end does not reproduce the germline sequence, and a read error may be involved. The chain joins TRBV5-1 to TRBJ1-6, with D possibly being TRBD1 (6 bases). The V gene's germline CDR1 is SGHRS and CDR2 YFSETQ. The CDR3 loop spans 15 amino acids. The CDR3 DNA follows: TGTGCCAGCAGCTTCGCGAGGGGGAGTGGTTCACCCCTCCACTTT. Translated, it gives CASSFARGSGSPLHF.

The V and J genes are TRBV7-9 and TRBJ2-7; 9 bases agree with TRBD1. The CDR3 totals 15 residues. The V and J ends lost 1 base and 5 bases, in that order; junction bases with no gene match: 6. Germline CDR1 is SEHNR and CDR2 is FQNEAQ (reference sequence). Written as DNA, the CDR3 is TGTGCCAGCAGCTTAGAAGGGGACAGGGCAAACGAGCAGTACTTC. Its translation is CASSLEGDRANEQYF. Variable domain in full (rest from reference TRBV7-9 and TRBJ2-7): DTGVSQNPRHKITKRGQNVTFRCDPISEHNRLYWYRQTLGQGPEFLTYFQNEAQLEKSRLLSDRFSAERPKGSFSTLEIQRTEQGDSAMYLCASSLEGDRANEQYFGPGTRLTVT.